This entry lists 24 T cell receptor beta chains sequenced from one sample in a study of blood T cell repertoires in COVID-19 (TCRdb year 2020). Library generation was performed with the immunoSEQ multiplex PCR assay. TCRdb took this table from immuneACCESS and kept in-frame rearrangements with V and J called. Such tables lack part of the clones; where checked against another copy, unresolved V genes explain under half of the gap, and the rest is unexplained. In this sample the table shows around 130,000 clones, over 65% of which occur a single time. The top ten clonotypes cover around 4.5% of the sample. Sequencing was performed on peripheral blood. These receptors all come from a woman between 65 and 79 years old with acute or convalescent COVID-19.

V and J are TRBV11-1 and TRBJ2-7; D remains unclear. This CDR3 region has 12 residues. Germline CDR1 and CDR2: SGHAT and FQDESV (reference sequence). V was clipped by 5 bases and J by 1 base, with 6 bases between them. The CDR3 loop is CASSAHSYEQYV. The CDR3, as DNA: TGTGCCAGCAGCGCACATTCCTACGAGCAGTACGTC.

J is TRBJ2-3 and V is TRBV7-3; a weak D match, TRBD1 (5 bases). This CDR3 contains 14 residues. Trimming shortened V by 5 bases and J by 0 bases, and 9 bases separated the two germline ends. Germline CDR1 SGHTA, CDR2 FQGTGA. The CDR3 nucleotides read TGTGCCAGCAGCCGGACATCGAGCACAGATACGCAGTATTTT. Its translation: CASSRTSSTDTQYF.

This clone was recorded a few times. The J gene is TRBJ1-1, the V gene TRBV7-9, with D hard to call. The CDR3 is made up of 10 amino acids. V was pared by 5 bases and J by 8 bases, with 6 bases between. CDR1 and CDR2 (germline): SEHNR, FQNEAQ (reference sequence). CDR3 sequence reads: CASSILEAFF. The DNA for the CDR3 is TGTGCCAGCAGCATACTCGAAGCTTTCTTT.

CDR3 amino acids: CASSFGQSGEQFF. In DNA form, the CDR3 reads TGTGCCAGCAGCTTTGGACAGTCAGGGGAGCAGTTCTTC. The chain uses TRBV11-2 and TRBJ2-1; the D gene is possibly TRBD1 (6 bases). V lost 3 bases, J lost 10 bases, and 13 bases lay in between. The CDR3 sequence is 13 residues long. CDR1 is SGHAT and CDR2 is FQNNGV in the germline V gene.

The V and J genes are TRBV10-1 and TRBJ2-3; 7 nucleotides line up with TRBD2. The junction had 9 bases not matched to a gene; V was cut back by 2 bases and J by 4 bases. The CDR3 is 16 amino acids. Per germline, CDR1 WNHNN and CDR2 SYGVQD (reference sequence). CDR3 in amino acids: CASSEIRGGVPDTQYF. CDR3 nucleotides: TGCGCCAGCAGTGAGATTAGGGGAGGGGTCCCAGATACGCAGTATTTT.

The chain links TRBV7-9 to TRBJ2-3, with TRBD2 identical over 15 bases. The CDR3 runs to 19 residues. The V gene's germline CDR1 is SEHNR and CDR2 FQNEAQ (reference sequence). V lost 5 bases, J lost 0 bases, and 9 bases stayed unmatched. Written as DNA, the CDR3 is TGTGCCAGCAGCCCGGGACTAGCGGGGGGCCCCGCTAGCACAGATACGCAGTATTTT. Its translation is CASSPGLAGGPASTDTQYF.

J is TRBJ2-6 and V is TRBV7-2; D uncertain. Deletions cut 5 bases from V and 3 bases from J, with 5 bases between. Germline V gives CDR1 SGHTA, CDR2 FQGNSA. The length of the CDR3 is 13 residues. The DNA of the CDR3 is TGTGCCAGCAGCCCTAGTGGGGCCAACGTCCTGACTTTC. Its protein product is CASSPSGANVLTF.

The gene calls are TRBV5-5 and TRBJ1-2; D ambiguous. The CDR3 consists of 17 residues. With 3 bases removed from V and 0 bases from J, the gap between germline ends came to 18 bases. The V gene's germline CDR1 is SGHKS and CDR2 YYEKEE (reference sequence). CDR3 region: CASSSDGISLANYGYTF. In DNA, the CDR3 is TGTGCCAGCAGCTCAGACGGGATATCCCTAGCTAACTATGGCTACACCTTC.

The chain couples TRBV6-5 to TRBJ2-1; D might be TRBD1 (6 bases). The V and J ends lost 5 bases and 4 bases respectively, with 9 bases between them. The CDR3 contains 13 residues. Germline CDR1 reads MNHEY; CDR2 reads SVGAGI. The CDR3 region has the DNA TGTGCCAGCAGTCTACAGGGTTACAATGAGCAGTTCTTC. It codes for CASSLQGYNEQFF.

V is TRBV18 and J is TRBJ1-6; 8 nucleotides agree with TRBD1. Germline-derived CDR1 and CDR2 are KGHSH and LQKENI. This CDR3 region has 14 residues. Trimming cost V 2 bases and J 10 bases; bases outside gene matches: 4. This chain's CDR3 is CASSPGQGPSPLHF. Written as DNA, the CDR3 is TGTGCCAGCTCACCAGGACAGGGTCCATCACCCCTCCACTTT.

The CDR3 spells CASSAGRAGNQPQHF. CDR3 coding DNA: TGTGCCAGCAGTGCGGGCAGGGCCGGCAATCAGCCCCAGCATTTT. This chain joins TRBV2 and TRBJ1-5, with D tentatively TRBD1 (5 bases). CDR3 length equals 15 residues. Trimming pared 4 bases from V and 2 bases from J, leaving 12 bases between. The germline gives CDR1 SNHLY, CDR2 FYNNEI. The variable domain in full, completed from reference TRBV2 and TRBJ1-5, reads EPEVTQTPSHQVTQMGQEVILRCVPISNHLYFYWYRQILGQKVEFLVSFYNNEISEKSEIFDDQFSVERPDGSNFTLKIRSTKLEDSAMYFCASSAGRAGNQPQHFGDGTRLSIL.

This clone was recorded only once. The rearrangement links TRBV5-1 to TRBJ2-3; TRBD2 matches 12 bases. The trim removed 4 bases at V and 2 bases at J, leaving 5 bases unmatched. Germline CDR1 reads SGHRS; CDR2 reads YFSETQ. The CDR3 is 16 amino acids. The CDR3: CASSPGLAGLTDTQYF. The CDR3, as DNA: TGCGCCAGCAGCCCGGGACTAGCGGGCCTCACAGATACGCAGTATTTT.

The J gene is TRBJ1-2, the V gene TRBV30; the match to TRBD1 covers 11 bases. CDR1 and CDR2 (germline): GTSNPN, SVGIG (reference sequence). The CDR3 length is 14 residues. V shed 0 bases, J shed 6 bases, and the junction held 3 bases outside the gene matches. CDR3 DNA: TGTGCCTGGAGTGTACAGGGACAGGGGGATGGCTACACCTTC. This translates into CAWSVQGQGDGYTF.

The rearrangement links TRBV27 to TRBJ1-1; 7 bases line up with TRBD1. V lost 10 bases and J lost 1; bases outside the gene matches: 3. The CDR3 sequence is 12 residues long. Per the germline V gene, CDR1 is MNHEY and CDR2 is SMNVEV (reference sequence). The CDR3 reads CATRQGNTEAFF. Written as DNA, the CDR3 is TGTGCCACCAGACAGGGGAACACTGAAGCTTTCTTT.

The chain recombines TRBV20-1 with TRBJ2-1; TRBD2 matches 8 bases. Germline-derived CDR1 and CDR2 are DFQATT and SNEGSKA (reference sequence). V trimming: 3 bases; J trimming: 7 bases; junction bases outside the gene matches: 5. The CDR3 has 13 amino acids. DNA of the CDR3: TGCAGTGCTAGTAATTTAGCGGGGAATGAGCAGTTCTTC. It codes for CSASNLAGNEQFF.

The J gene is TRBJ2-3, the V gene TRBV7-3; 12 bases fit TRBD2. V was pared by 5 bases and J by 8 bases, with 8 bases of the junction left unmatched. The germline V gene has CDR1 SGHTA and CDR2 FQGTGA. The CDR3 has 15 residues. The CDR3 spells CASSDTSGGLGTQYF. The CDR3 bases are TGTGCCAGCAGCGACACTAGCGGGGGGTTGGGTACGCAGTATTTT.

The genes are TRBV4-1 and TRBJ1-1; 8 positions agree with TRBD1. Germline V gene sequence: CDR1 MGHRA, CDR2 YSYEKL. The CDR3 has 15 amino acids. Germline trimming cut 2 bases from V and 3 bases from J; bases unmatched to any gene: 5. The CDR3 here is CASSQLTGGDTEAFF. The CDR3 DNA reads as TGCGCCAGCAGCCAACTAACAGGGGGTGACACTGAAGCTTTCTTT.

This sequence joins TRBV11-3 and TRBJ1-2; D gene ambiguous. The CDR3 length is 14 residues. V was pared by 8 bases and J by 4 bases, with 17 bases between. The germline CDR1 and CDR2 sequences are SGHNT and YENEEA. In DNA, the CDR3 is TGTGCCAGCGGCGACGGGTCGATGGGCTATGGCTACACCTTC. Its protein product is CASGDGSMGYGYTF.

The sample holds one count of this clone. CDR3 nucleotide sequence: TGTGCCAGCCGGGAGCCTAGCTCCTATAATTCACCCCTCCACTTT. It codes for CASREPSSYNSPLHF. The J gene is TRBJ1-6, the V gene TRBV2; no definite D call. The V gene lost 8 bases and the J gene lost 0 bases, with 11 bases spanning the gap. The CDR3 spans 15 residues. In germline, CDR1 is SNHLY, CDR2 FYNNEI. Looking up the rest from reference TRBV2 and TRBJ1-6 gives the full variable domain: EPEVTQTPSHQVTQMGQEVILRCVPISNHLYFYWYRQILGQKVEFLVSFYNNEISEKSEIFDDQFSVERPDGSNFTLKIRSTKLEDSAMYFCASREPSSYNSPLHFGNGTRLTVT.

V usage is TRBV9 and J usage is TRBJ2-3, with D perhaps matching TRBD2 (6 bases). Germline CDR1 and CDR2: SGDLS and YYNGEE. The CDR3 is 13 residues long. The V end was cut by 4 bases, the J end by 5 bases, with 11 bases between. In DNA, the CDR3 is TGTGCCAGCAGCTCAGGCGGGATAGATACGCAGTATTTT. As protein: CASSSGGIDTQYF.

This clone has a handful of counts. This sequence joins TRBV19 and TRBJ2-2; 9 nucleotides line up with TRBD1. V was clipped by 6 bases and J by 7 bases; unmatched bases: 6. Germline loops: CDR1 LNHDA, CDR2 SQIVND (reference sequence). The CDR3 covers 14 residues. CDR3 in DNA: TGTGCCAGTAGAACCGGGACAGGGTTCGGGGAGCTGTTTTTT. It is translated as CASRTGTGFGELFF.

V is TRBV6-2 or TRBV6-3 and J is TRBJ2-7; TRBD1 aligns across 7 bases. Germline V CDR1 and CDR2: MNHEY, SVGEGT. Trimming removed 5 bases from V and 0 bases from J; junction bases left unmatched: 4. CDR3 length: 14 residues. In DNA, the CDR3 is TGTGCCAGCAGTCGGGACAGTTACTCCTACGAGCAGTACTTC. It codes for CASSRDSYSYEQYF.

The chain joins TRBV25-1 to TRBJ1-4; D is perhaps TRBD1 (6 bases). Germline CDR1 reads MGHDK; CDR2 reads SYGVNS. Trimming shortened V by 3 bases and J by 6 bases, and 11 bases separated the two germline ends. The CDR3 has 14 residues. The CDR3 is CASSDDRTYEKLFF. The DNA for the CDR3 is TGTGCCAGCAGTGATGACAGGACCTATGAAAAACTGTTTTTT.

In its sample, this clone was seen once. The chain joins TRBV5-1 to TRBJ1-2; TRBD1 agrees at 7 bases. The CDR3 is made up of 12 amino acids. The junction had 5 bases not matched to a gene; V was cut back by 4 bases and J by 8 bases. The V gene's germline CDR1 is SGHRS and CDR2 YFSETQ. The CDR3 DNA is TGCGCCAGCAGCAAGGGACAGCGGGGCTACACCTTC. It yields the protein CASSKGQRGYTF.